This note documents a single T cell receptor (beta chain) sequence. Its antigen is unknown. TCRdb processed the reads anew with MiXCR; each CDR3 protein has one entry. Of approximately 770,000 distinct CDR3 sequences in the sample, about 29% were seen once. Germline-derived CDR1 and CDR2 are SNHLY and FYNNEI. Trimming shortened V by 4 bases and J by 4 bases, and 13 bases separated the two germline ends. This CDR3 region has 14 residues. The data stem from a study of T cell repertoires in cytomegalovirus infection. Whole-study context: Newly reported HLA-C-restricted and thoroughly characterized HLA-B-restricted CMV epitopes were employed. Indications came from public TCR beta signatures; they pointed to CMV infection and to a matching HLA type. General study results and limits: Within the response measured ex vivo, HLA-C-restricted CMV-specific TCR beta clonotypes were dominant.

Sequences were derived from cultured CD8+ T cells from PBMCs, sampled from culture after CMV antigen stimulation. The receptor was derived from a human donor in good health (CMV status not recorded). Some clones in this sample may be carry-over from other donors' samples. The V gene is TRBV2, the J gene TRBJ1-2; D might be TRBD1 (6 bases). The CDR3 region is CASSVDSGFYGYTF. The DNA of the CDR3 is TGTGCCAGCAGTGTGGACAGCGGGTTCTATGGCTACACCTTC.